What follows are 5 T cell receptor beta chains derived from one specimen sequenced in a study of shared clonotypes between healthy human individuals. TCRdb's copy holds only in-frame clones and misses some; the assay was immunoSEQ multiplex PCR. The sample consists of fewer than 2.5 million clones, 93% of them appearing once. Sequencing input: naive CD4+ T cells from PBMCs. Subset of the sample: CD45RA+ positively selected. The origin of the receptors is a man younger than 35 in good health. Some clones in this sample may be carry-over from other donors' samples.

This clone was seen only once. The chain links TRBV5-1 to TRBJ2-2, with 11 bases fitting TRBD2. Germline V gene lookup returns CDR1 SGHRS and CDR2 YFSETQ. There are 18 residues in the CDR3. The ends lost 0 bases at V and 1 base at J; junction bases unmatched: 5. The CDR3 loop reads CASSLVLAGGKNTGELFF. The CDR3 bases are TGCGCCAGCAGCTTGGTGTTAGCGGGAGGGAAGAACACCGGGGAGCTGTTTTTT. Filled out from reference TRBV5-1 and TRBJ2-2, the complete variable domain reads KAGVTQTPRYLIKTRGQQVTLSCSPISGHRSVSWYQQTPGQGLQFLFEYFSETQRNKGNFPGRFSGRQFSNSRSEMNVSTLELGDSALYLCASSLVLAGGKNTGELFFGEGSRLTVL.

The rearrangement uses TRBV29-1 and TRBJ1-3, with TRBD1 matching 7 bases. This CDR3 is built from 13 residues. V was pared by 6 bases and J by 3 bases, with 5 bases of the junction left unmatched. Germline V lookup: CDR1 SQVTM, CDR2 ANQGSEA. This chain's CDR3 is CSVVGQLGNTIYF. The CDR3 DNA reads TGCAGCGTCGTGGGACAGCTTGGAAACACCATATATTTT.

This clone was observed a single time. Written as DNA, the CDR3 is TGTGCCAGCAGCTCATTAGCGGACACCTACAATGAGCAGTTCTTC. Its translation is CASSSLADTYNEQFF. The rearrangement joins TRBV7-2 to TRBJ2-1, with a weak D call TRBD2 (6 bases). The germline V gene encodes CDR1 SGHTA and CDR2 FQGNSA. The CDR3 length is 15 residues. V was shortened by 4 bases and J by 2 bases, with 12 bases between the two germline ends. Drawing the rest from reference TRBV7-2 and TRBJ2-1, the complete variable domain is GAGVSQSPSNKVTEKGKDVELRCDPISGHTALYWYRQSLGQGLEFLIYFQGNSAPDKSGLPSDRFSAERTGGSVSTLTIQRTQQEDSAVYLCASSSLADTYNEQFFGPGTRLTVL.

The CDR3: CASRNRDRGPNEKLFF. CDR3 DNA sequence: TGTGCCAGCAGAAACCGGGACAGGGGACCTAATGAAAAACTGTTTTTT. The chain employs TRBV2 and TRBJ1-4, with TRBD1 identical over 10 bases. The J segment lost 3 bases and the V segment lost 6 bases, leaving 7 bases of the junction unmatched. CDR3 size: 16 residues. The V gene's germline CDR1 is SNHLY and CDR2 FYNNEI. The whole variable domain, remainder taken from reference TRBV2 and TRBJ1-4, is EPEVTQTPSHQVTQMGQEVILRCVPISNHLYFYWYRQILGQKVEFLVSFYNNEISEKSEIFDDQFSVERPDGSNFTLKIRSTKLEDSAMYFCASRNRDRGPNEKLFFGSGTQLSVL.

J is TRBJ1-2 and V is TRBV25-1, with 8 bases lining up with TRBD1. Germline trimming cut 3 bases from V and 6 bases from J; bases unmatched to any gene: 3. This CDR3 is 13 amino acids long. CDR1 is MGHDK, CDR2 SYGVNS, per germline. The CDR3 here is CASSDHRGNGYTF. The DNA of the CDR3 is TGTGCCAGCAGTGATCACAGGGGGAATGGCTACACCTTC.